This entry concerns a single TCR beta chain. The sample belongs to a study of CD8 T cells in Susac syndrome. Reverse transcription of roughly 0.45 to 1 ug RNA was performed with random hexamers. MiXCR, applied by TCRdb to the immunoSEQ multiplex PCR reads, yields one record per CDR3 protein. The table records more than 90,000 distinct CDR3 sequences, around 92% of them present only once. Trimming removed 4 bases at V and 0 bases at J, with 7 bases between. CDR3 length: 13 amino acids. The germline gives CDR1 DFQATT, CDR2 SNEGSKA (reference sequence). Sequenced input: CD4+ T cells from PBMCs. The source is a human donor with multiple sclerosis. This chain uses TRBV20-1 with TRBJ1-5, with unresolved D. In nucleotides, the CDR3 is TGCAGTGCTACCCCTTATAGCAATCAGCCCCAGCATTTT. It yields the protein CSATPYSNQPQHF.